The present T cell receptor beta chain was sequenced within a study of prognosis after radiotherapy for stage I lung cancer. Looking at the study overall: About 5 patients had oligometastatic NSCLC after surgical resection of the primary tumor, and around 14 had newly diagnosed primary stage I lung tumors. The tumor diagnosis was squamous cell carcinoma for seven patients and adenocarcinoma for approximately 11. Study findings and constraints: The study found that unique TCR clone counts fell after stereotactic body radiation therapy, median approximately 9,600 versus 7,200. In patients who developed distant metastases, Shannon entropy measured after stereotactic body radiation therapy was lower, and baseline Shannon entropy was not associated with metastases.

Genomic DNA was subjected to two-round multiplex PCR for amplification of TCR beta CDR3. First-round PCR, the initial amplification, used primers specific to each TRBV and TRBJ gene. Each CDR3 protein gets one entry after TCRdb re-called the multiplex PCR reads with MiXCR. This table holds under 20,000 distinct CDR3 sequences, around 47% found once. This clonotype was counted many times. Its antigen is unknown. Germline V gives CDR1 DFQATT, CDR2 SNEGSKA (reference sequence). CDR3 length: 12 amino acids. V lost 5 bases to trimming and J lost 0 bases, with 7 bases between them. The receptor was derived from a donor aged 50 or older with non-small cell lung cancer. The material was PBMCs, obtained before or after stereotactic body radiation therapy (not recorded which). The rearrangement uses TRBV20-1 and TRBJ1-2; tentative D call: TRBD1 (5 bases). CDR3 sequence (DNA): TGCAGTGCTGGGGGACCTAACTATGGCTACACCTTC. This encodes CSAGGPNYGYTF.